The 5 T cell receptor beta chains below come from one sample, sequenced in a study of blood T cells in healthy people across ages. A second PCR, run for roughly 7 to 11 cycles, used a sample-barcoded 5' primer plus a J-beta primer mix. TCRdb reanalysed the 5' RACE reads using MiXCR and keeps one entry per CDR3 protein. Of 1,800,000 or so distinct CDR3 sequences in the sample, roughly 43% were seen once. The material sequenced was blood. Every receptor here comes from a human donor in good health.

This rearrangement joins TRBV12-3 or TRBV12-4 to TRBJ2-5, with a possible D match to TRBD1 (5 bases). V was trimmed by 1 base and J by 4 bases, leaving 10 bases between them. The length of the CDR3 is 14 residues. The CDR3 sequence is CASSLVDSAETQYF. The CDR3 DNA is TGTGCCAGCAGTTTAGTAGACAGCGCAGAGACCCAGTACTTC.

The genes are TRBV29-1 and TRBJ1-2, with TRBD1 matching over 9 bases. This CDR3 is built from 17 residues. V lost 3 bases, J lost 5 bases, and 16 bases stayed unmatched. Germline-derived CDR1 and CDR2 are SQVTM and ANQGSEA. The CDR3 DNA sequence: TGCAGCGTTGATATTCCGGGACAGGGCGAGTCCCGTTATGGCTACACCTTC. This translates into CSVDIPGQGESRYGYTF.

This clonotype was found a few times. Here the CDR3 DNA reads TGCGCCAGCAGCCAAGAACCCAGGAACACAGATACGCAGTATTTT. It translates to CASSQEPRNTDTQYF. V and J are TRBV4-3 and TRBJ2-3; no definite D call. This CDR3 is built from 15 residues. Germline CDR1 and CDR2: LGHNA and YSLEER. The germline V and J ends were trimmed by 0 bases and 2 bases, with 9 bases remaining between them.

This clonotype has only a few counts. The chain is built from TRBV20-1 and TRBJ1-2; 9 positions match TRBD1. The CDR3 loop spans 17 amino acids. V lost 6 bases, J lost 0 bases, and 14 bases stayed unmatched. Germline assignment: CDR1 DFQATT and CDR2 SNEGSKA (reference sequence). The CDR3 sequence: CSAADRGYATSNYGYTF. The CDR3 DNA reads as TGCAGTGCAGCCGACAGGGGGTACGCTACTTCTAACTATGGCTACACCTTC.

V usage is TRBV6-1 and J usage is TRBJ2-7, with D hard to call. The V end was cut by 2 bases, the J end by 6 bases, with 11 bases between. Per the germline V gene, CDR1 is MNHNS and CDR2 is SASEGT. The CDR3 length is 13 residues. The CDR3 nucleotides are TGTGCCAGCAGTGAAACTCACAGCTTCGAGCAGTACTTC. Protein product: CASSETHSFEQYF.